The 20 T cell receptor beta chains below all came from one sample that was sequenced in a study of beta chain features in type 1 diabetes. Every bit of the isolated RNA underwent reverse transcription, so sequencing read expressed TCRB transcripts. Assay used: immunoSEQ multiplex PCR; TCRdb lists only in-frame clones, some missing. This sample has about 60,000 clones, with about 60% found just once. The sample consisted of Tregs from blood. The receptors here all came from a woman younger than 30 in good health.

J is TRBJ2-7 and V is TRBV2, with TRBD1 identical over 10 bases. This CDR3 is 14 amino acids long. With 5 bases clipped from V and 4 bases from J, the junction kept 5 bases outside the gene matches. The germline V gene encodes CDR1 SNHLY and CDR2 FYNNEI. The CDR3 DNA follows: TGTGCCAGCAGTCCGAGGACAGGGGGGTACGAGCAGTACTTC. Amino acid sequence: CASSPRTGGYEQYF. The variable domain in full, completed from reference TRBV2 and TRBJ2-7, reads EPEVTQTPSHQVTQMGQEVILRCVPISNHLYFYWYRQILGQKVEFLVSFYNNEISEKSEIFDDQFSVERPDGSNFTLKIRSTKLEDSAMYFCASSPRTGGYEQYFGPGTRLTVT.

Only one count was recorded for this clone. CDR3 sequence reads: CAHAAGQGPNYGYTF. The CDR3 bases are TGTGCCCACGCAGCAGGGCAGGGCCCCAACTATGGCTACACCTTC. J is TRBJ1-2 and V is TRBV10-3; a weak D match, TRBD1 (5 bases). From germline, CDR1 is ENHRY and CDR2 SYGVKD. The germline V and J ends were trimmed by 11 bases and 2 bases, with 21 bases remaining between them. The CDR3 extends over 15 amino acids.

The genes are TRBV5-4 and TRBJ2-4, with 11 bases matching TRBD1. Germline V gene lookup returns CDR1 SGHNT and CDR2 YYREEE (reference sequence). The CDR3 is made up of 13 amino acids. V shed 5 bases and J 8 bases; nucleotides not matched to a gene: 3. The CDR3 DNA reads TGTGCCAGCAGAGGGACAGGGGGTGACATTCAGTACTTC. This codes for CASRGTGGDIQYF.

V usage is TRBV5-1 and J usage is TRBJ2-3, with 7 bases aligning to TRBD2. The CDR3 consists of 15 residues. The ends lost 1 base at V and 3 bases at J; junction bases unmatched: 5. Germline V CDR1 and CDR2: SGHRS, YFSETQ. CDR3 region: CASSLSGRETDTQYF. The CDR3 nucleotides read TGCGCCAGCAGCTTGAGTGGGCGGGAGACAGATACGCAGTATTTT.

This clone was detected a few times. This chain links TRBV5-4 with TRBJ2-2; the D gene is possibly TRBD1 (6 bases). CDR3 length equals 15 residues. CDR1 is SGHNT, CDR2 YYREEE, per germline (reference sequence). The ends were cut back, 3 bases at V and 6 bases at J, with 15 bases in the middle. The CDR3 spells CASSSTTYRAGELFF. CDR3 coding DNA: TGTGCCAGCAGCTCCACCACATACAGGGCCGGGGAGCTGTTTTTT.

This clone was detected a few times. The CDR3 loop reads CASVREGVSYNEQFF. The DNA for the CDR3 is TGTGCCAGCGTCCGGGAGGGGGTTTCCTACAATGAGCAGTTCTTC. The chain couples TRBV7-2 to TRBJ2-1; 8 nucleotides agree with TRBD2. V lost 8 bases and J lost 1; bases outside the gene matches: 7. Germline values: CDR1 SGHTA, CDR2 FQGNSA. The CDR3 is made up of 15 amino acids.

The DNA of the CDR3 is TGTGCTAGTGGTTCGGGACAGGGAACGACAGATACGCAGTATTTT. Its protein is CASGSGQGTTDTQYF. The rearrangement links TRBV12-5 to TRBJ2-3, with 9 bases identical to TRBD1. CDR3 size: 15 residues. Germline V lookup: CDR1 LGHNT, CDR2 FRNRAP. With 4 bases clipped from V and 3 bases from J, the junction kept 5 bases outside the gene matches.

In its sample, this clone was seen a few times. The CDR3 DNA reads as TGTGCCAGCTCCCTCGGGGGACGCACTGAAGCTTTCTTT. Translation gives CASSLGGRTEAFF. This chain connects TRBV6-1 to TRBJ1-1; D is perhaps TRBD1 (5 bases). The CDR3 loop spans 13 amino acids. Trimming cost V 8 bases and J 4 bases, with 14 bases left between them. CDR1 is MNHNS, CDR2 SASEGT, per germline.

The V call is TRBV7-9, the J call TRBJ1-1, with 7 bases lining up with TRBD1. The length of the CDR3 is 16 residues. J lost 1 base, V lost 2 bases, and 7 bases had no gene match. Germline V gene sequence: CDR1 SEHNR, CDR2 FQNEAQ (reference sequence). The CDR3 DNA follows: TGTGCCAGCAGCTTAACCACAGGGGCGGAGAACACTGAAGCTTTCTTT. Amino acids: CASSLTTGAENTEAFF. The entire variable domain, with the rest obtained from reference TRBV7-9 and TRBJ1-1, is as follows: DTGVSQNPRHKITKRGQNVTFRCDPISEHNRLYWYRQTLGQGPEFLTYFQNEAQLEKSRLLSDRFSAERPKGSFSTLEIQRTEQGDSAMYLCASSLTTGAENTEAFFGQGTRLTVV.

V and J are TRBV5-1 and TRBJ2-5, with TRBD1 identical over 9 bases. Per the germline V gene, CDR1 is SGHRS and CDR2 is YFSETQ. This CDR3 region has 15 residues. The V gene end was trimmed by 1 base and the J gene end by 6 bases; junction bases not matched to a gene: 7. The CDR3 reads CASSLRGQGSKTQYF. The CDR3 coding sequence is TGCGCCAGCAGCTTGAGAGGACAGGGGAGTAAGACCCAGTACTTC.

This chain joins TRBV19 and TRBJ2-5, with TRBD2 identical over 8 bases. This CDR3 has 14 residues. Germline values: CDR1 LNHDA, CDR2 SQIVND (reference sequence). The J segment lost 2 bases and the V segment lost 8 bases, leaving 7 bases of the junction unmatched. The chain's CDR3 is CASSSGGFQETQYF. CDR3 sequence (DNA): TGTGCCAGTTCAAGCGGGGGATTTCAAGAGACCCAGTACTTC.

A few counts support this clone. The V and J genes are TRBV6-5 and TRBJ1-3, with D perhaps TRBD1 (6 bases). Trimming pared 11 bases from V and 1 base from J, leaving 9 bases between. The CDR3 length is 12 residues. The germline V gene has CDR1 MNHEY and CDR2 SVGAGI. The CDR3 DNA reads TGTGCCTCCAGGGGTTCTGGAAACACCATATATTTT. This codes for CASRGSGNTIYF.

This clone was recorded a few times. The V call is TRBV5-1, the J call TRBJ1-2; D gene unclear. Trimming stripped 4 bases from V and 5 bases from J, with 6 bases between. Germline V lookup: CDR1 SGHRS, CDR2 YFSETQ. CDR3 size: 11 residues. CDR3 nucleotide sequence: TGCGCCAGCAGCGAGGATTATGGCTACACCTTC. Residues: CASSEDYGYTF.

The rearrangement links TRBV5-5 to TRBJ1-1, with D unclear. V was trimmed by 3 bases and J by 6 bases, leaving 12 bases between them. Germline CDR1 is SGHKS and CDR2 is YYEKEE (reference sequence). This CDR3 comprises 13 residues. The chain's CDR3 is CASSSFRGAEAFF. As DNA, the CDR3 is TGTGCCAGCAGCTCATTCAGAGGCGCTGAAGCTTTCTTT.

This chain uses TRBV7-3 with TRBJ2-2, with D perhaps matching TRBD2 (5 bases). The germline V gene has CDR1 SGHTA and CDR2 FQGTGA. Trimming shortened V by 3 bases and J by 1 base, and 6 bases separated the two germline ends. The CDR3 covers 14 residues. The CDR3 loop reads CASSFRGNTGELFF. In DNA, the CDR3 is TGTGCCAGCAGCTTTCGGGGGAACACCGGGGAGCTGTTTTTT.

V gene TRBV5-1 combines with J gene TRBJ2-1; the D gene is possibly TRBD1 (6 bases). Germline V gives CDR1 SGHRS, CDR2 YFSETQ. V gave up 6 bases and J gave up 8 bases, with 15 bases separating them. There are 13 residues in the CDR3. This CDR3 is CASMEGGVDEQFF. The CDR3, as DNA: TGCGCCAGCATGGAAGGGGGTGTGGATGAGCAGTTCTTC.

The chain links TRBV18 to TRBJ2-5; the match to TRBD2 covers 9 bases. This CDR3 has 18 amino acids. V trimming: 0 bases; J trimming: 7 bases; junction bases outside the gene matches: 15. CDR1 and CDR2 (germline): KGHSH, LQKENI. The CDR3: CASSPPGASGVSTLTQYF. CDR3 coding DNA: TGTGCCAGCTCACCACCGGGGGCTAGCGGGGTCTCTACCTTGACCCAGTACTTC.

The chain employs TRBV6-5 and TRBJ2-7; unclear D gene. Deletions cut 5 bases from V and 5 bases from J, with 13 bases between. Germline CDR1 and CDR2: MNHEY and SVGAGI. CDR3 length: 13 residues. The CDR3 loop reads CASSMTYQDEQYF. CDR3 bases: TGTGCCAGCAGTATGACATATCAGGACGAGCAGTACTTC.

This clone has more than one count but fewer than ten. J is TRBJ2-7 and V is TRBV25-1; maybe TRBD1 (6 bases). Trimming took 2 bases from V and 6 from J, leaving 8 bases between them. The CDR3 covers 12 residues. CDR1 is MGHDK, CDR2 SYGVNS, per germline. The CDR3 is CASSEGRGEQYF. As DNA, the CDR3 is TGTGCCAGCAGTGAAGGCAGGGGCGAGCAGTACTTC.

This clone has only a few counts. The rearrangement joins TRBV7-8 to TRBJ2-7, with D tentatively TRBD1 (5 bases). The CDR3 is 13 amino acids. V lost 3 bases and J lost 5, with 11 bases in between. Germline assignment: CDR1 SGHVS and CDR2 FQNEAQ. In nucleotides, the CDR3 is TGTGCCAGCAGCTTCCAGGGAAGCCACGAGCAGTACTTC. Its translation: CASSFQGSHEQYF.